This TCR beta chain appears in the sequencing data of a study of Tregs in tolerant kidney transplant recipients. Study-level results: Expanding Tregs on activated donor B cells appeared to best identify donor-specific TCRbeta clones. Donor-specific Treg expansion exceeded global Treg expansion in tolerant patients, suggesting antigen drive.

Recipients received nonmyeloablative bone marrow transplants from related graft donors, with transient mixed chimerism. Unstimulated Tregs (CD4+CD25+CD127-) and CD4+CD25- non-Tregs were sorted from PBMCs. Clones were read by immunoSEQ multiplex PCR, and TCRdb kept only the in-frame ones, dropping some. Here the sample spans roughly 80,000 clones, 91% being singletons. This CDR3 has 13 residues. Trimming cost V 5 bases and J 6 bases; bases outside gene matches: 5. CDR1 is SNHLY, CDR2 FYNNEI, per germline. This clone was seen a handful of times. Antigen: not known. The sequencing used CD4+ T cells from blood (PBMCs), collected 24 months after the transplant. The rearrangement joins TRBV2 to TRBJ2-7; TRBD1 agrees at 9 bases. The origin of this receptor is a human patient who received a combined kidney and bone marrow transplant. Some T cells may arise from the graft donor. The CDR3 reads CASSPDRGGEQYF. DNA of the CDR3: TGTGCCAGCAGTCCTGACAGGGGGGGCGAGCAGTACTTC.